The rows below give T cell receptor beta chains drawn from one sample of a study of blood T cell repertoires in COVID-19. The protocol was immunoSEQ multiplex PCR, while the TCRdb copy is restricted to in-frame clones and leaves out a portion. The sample carries tens of thousands of clones, 80% to 90% recorded once. The sample consisted of peripheral blood. The receptors were gathered from a man between 25 and 39 years old with acute or convalescent COVID-19. CDR3s include the opening cysteine and the closing phenylalanine or tryptophan. The D gene is left open where the match is weak. Clone size is given for some rows only: seen once, a few or many times, or a class if the clone is expanded.

j_gene,len,abundance,d_gene,v_gene,CDR3aa,CDR3nt
TRBJ1-6,14,.,.,TRBV6-4,CASRPGTFESPLHF,TGTGCCAGCAGACCCGGGACATTTGAATCACCCCTCCACTTT
TRBJ2-2,16,.,.,TRBV9,CASSVSTGPSTGELFF,TGTGCCAGCAGCGTATCTACAGGCCCTAGCACCGGGGAGCTGTTTTTT
TRBJ1-2,14,.,TRBD1,TRBV6-5,CASRQTGEWRGYTF,TGTGCCAGCAGGCAGACAGGGGAATGGAGAGGCTACACCTTC
TRBJ1-4,14,once,TRBD1,TRBV7-6,CASSSQGAGEKLFF,TGTGCCAGCAGTTCACAGGGGGCAGGGGAAAAACTGTTTTTT
TRBJ1-2,12,.,.,TRBV30,CAWTAGSHGYTF,TGTGCCTGGACCGCAGGTTCTCATGGCTACACCTTC
TRBJ2-3,16,.,TRBD2,TRBV5-5,CASSPPTSGGTDTQYF,TGTGCCAGCAGCCCCCCCACTAGCGGGGGTACAGATACGCAGTATTTT
TRBJ1-1,12,.,TRBD1,TRBV12-3/TRBV12-4,CASRSQGAAAFF,TGTGCCAGCAGATCTCAGGGGGCAGCAGCTTTCTTT
TRBJ1-1,14,.,TRBD1,TRBV18,CASSPDRGGPEAFF,TGTGCCAGCTCTCCGGACAGGGGCGGACCCGAAGCTTTCTTT
TRBJ1-2,16,few,.,TRBV28,CASSPSGGGANYGYTF,TGTGCCAGCAGTCCCTCGGGTGGGGGGGCTAATTATGGCTACACCTTC
TRBJ2-1,14,.,TRBD2,TRBV2,CASSAGGPMDEQFF,TGTGCCAGCAGTGCGGGAGGGCCTATGGATGAGCAGTTCTTC
TRBJ1-2,17,once,.,TRBV28,CASSSRPSGVWIYGYTF,TGTGCCAGCAGTTCCCGTCCGTCGGGGGTTTGGATCTATGGCTACACCTTC
TRBJ1-4,16,.,TRBD1,TRBV18,CASSLRQGATNEKLFF,TGTGCCAGCTCACTTCGACAGGGGGCAACTAATGAAAAACTGTTTTTT
TRBJ1-1,17,.,.,TRBV9,CASSVAPLTGTDTEAFF,TGTGCCAGCAGCGTAGCACCCTTAACAGGGACGGACACTGAAGCTTTCTTT
TRBJ2-3,15,.,.,TRBV19,CASSRLATGTDTQYF,TGTGCCAGTAGTAGGTTAGCGACCGGCACAGATACGCAGTATTTT